This T cell receptor (beta chain) was retrieved from a study of blood T cell repertoires in COVID-19 (dated by TCRdb to about 2020). Notes on the research overall: Samples covering the acute and convalescent phases of COVID-19 were provided by collaborators in the United States, Italy and Spain. The material from the prospective study consisted of cDNA or gDNA derived from T cells, B-cell-depleted T cells, or PBMCs. Subjects who had been exposed to COVID-19, were actively infected with it, or had recovered from it provided the deeply sampled blood TCRbeta repertoires that made up the dataset. The repertoires were released in a freely available public database meant as a resource for research on the immune response to SARS-CoV-2. Samples came from the ongoing ImmuneRACE study (first 160 participants) plus 1,254 subjects from 6 global collaborators. Sample metadata almost always included a de-identified subject ID, COVID-19 status, age in years and sex. Where available, HLA class I and class II types were taken from metadata supplied by the sample provider and were not determined by assay-based typing.

TCRbeta CDR3 regions were amplified from genomic DNA using the immunoSEQ Assay, a bias-controlled multiplex PCR. As for the original processing: Nucleated cell counts per sample were estimated from amplification of reference gene primers within the assay. To quantify the absolute abundance of each unique TCRbeta CDR3 rearrangement, sequence reads were collapsed and filtered. For each sample, productive Simpson clonality was calculated as the square root of Simpson's diversity index across productive rearrangements. Not all clones reach the TCRdb copy of this immuneACCESS table, which keeps in-frame sequences only. Checked studies attribute under half of the gap to unresolved V genes and leave the rest unexplained. Clonal size and the V and J genes are those of that table, whereas D and trimming came from the DNA. This sample holds a few hundred thousand clones; about 92% were observed only once. The ten largest make up over 3.5% of the sample.

Reading the germline V gene gives CDR1 SGHNT and CDR2 YENEEA. The CDR3 runs 19 amino acids, cysteine and phenylalanine included. Only the CDR3 region is kept as DNA, spanning 57 bases read in frame from base 1. Germline trimming: 1 base from V, 0 bases from J; junction bases outside gene matches: 5. One collaborating source in Seattle enrolled patients during active infection and followed them longitudinally through the course of disease. Whole blood was collected in K2EDTA tubes by collaborating institutions according to the institutions' own protocols. Collaborator samples were shipped for TCRbeta analysis as frozen whole blood, isolated PBMCs, or DNA extracted from either sample type. As for this clone: It lacks a known antigen. No per-base quality is available; no much larger clone lies one base away.

General conclusions and limits of the study: The amount of clinical and demographic metadata varied by source and participant and was provided uncurated.

The specimen sequenced was peripheral blood. Recombination linked TRBV11-3 to TRBJ2-1; TRBD2 matches 14 bases in the middle. This sequence originates from a woman between 55 and 75 years old with COVID-19, enrolled during active disease. The CDR3 sequence is CASSLGTSGGSSSYNEQFF. At the DNA level, the sequence is TGTGCCAGCAGCTTAGGGACTAGCGGGGGGTCGAGCTCCTACAATGAGCAGTTCTTC.